These T cell receptor beta chains were read from a single sample in a study of T cell responses to AZD1222 COVID-19 vaccine. Clones were read by immunoSEQ multiplex PCR, and TCRdb kept only the in-frame ones, dropping some. The repertoire includes around 170,000 clones, roughly 88% of them detected once, and roughly 11% sits in the top ten. The sample was peripheral blood, taken 28 days after the second AZD1222 dose. The source is an adult who received the AZD1222 COVID-19 vaccine. Each CDR3 is given with its conserved first and last residue.

J gene	V gene	CDR3 protein
TRBJ2-7	TRBV6-2/TRBV6-3	CASSFPTFLRGEYYEQYF
TRBJ1-1	TRBV19	CASRGGQGATEAFF
TRBJ2-1	TRBV7-7	CASSSTGSYNEQFF
TRBJ1-1	TRBV24-1	CATSDLGQGAEAFF
TRBJ2-1	TRBV7-3	CASSSGTSGGANEQFF
TRBJ2-3	TRBV18	CASSPGRSADTQYF
TRBJ1-3	TRBV12-3/TRBV12-4	CASSLAPGNTIYF
TRBJ1-2	TRBV7-2	CASSLEGQGVRGYTF
TRBJ1-3	TRBV5-1	CASSLAVSGNTIYF
TRBJ2-1	TRBV5-4	CASSPGQPDSSYNEQFF
TRBJ2-2	TRBV6-1	CASSEYKGTGALNTGELFF
TRBJ2-2	TRBV9	CASSVGGAGIAGELFF
TRBJ2-3	TRBV4-1	CASSLHQGAGGTDTQYF
TRBJ1-2	TRBV3-1/TRBV3-2	CASSQDRGPYGYTF
TRBJ1-3	TRBV4-1	CASSQGRQGVSGNTIYF
TRBJ1-5	TRBV28	CASRSGQGAQPQHF
TRBJ1-1	TRBV5-1	CASSLDGTVNTEAFF
TRBJ1-2	TRBV11-2	CASSSGYRGIGGYTF
TRBJ1-6	TRBV3-1/TRBV3-2	CASSQRPPTSSYNSPLHF
TRBJ1-1	TRBV18	CASSPPGTNTEAFF
TRBJ1-6	TRBV4-2	CASSQGGRGTNSPLHF
TRBJ1-2	TRBV19	CATSIGGGASNYGYTF
TRBJ1-1	TRBV13	CASSPRVATEAFF
TRBJ1-3	TRBV5-4	CASSSPEGGNTIYF
TRBJ1-5	TRBV6-5	CASRQGEVGQPQHF
TRBJ1-1	TRBV28	CASSWDRMNTEAFF
TRBJ1-2	TRBV19	CASGHYGYTF
TRBJ2-3	TRBV20-1	CSASIADTQYF
TRBJ2-7	TRBV6-5	CASGRQPYEQYF
TRBJ1-1	TRBV18	CASSPFWTGGDTEAFF
TRBJ2-7	TRBV14	CASSQDPGGYEQYF
TRBJ2-7	TRBV5-4	CASSVGHEQYF
TRBJ1-4	TRBV28	CASSLATGGGGEKLFF
TRBJ2-2	TRBV3-1/TRBV3-2	CASSPGLAGGTGELFF
TRBJ2-7	TRBV18	CASSPSGATAGYEQYF
TRBJ1-1	TRBV9	CASSSGGNTEAFF
TRBJ2-7	TRBV9	CASSPSPGSEQYF
TRBJ1-1	TRBV5-5	CASSFTGVTEAFF
TRBJ1-5	TRBV6-2/TRBV6-3	CASSGQLRLRAQHF
TRBJ1-6	TRBV6-4	CASRQDYNSPLHF
TRBJ1-6	TRBV30	CAWMGWGSPLHF
TRBJ1-5	TRBV21-1	CASSAHPGQLNQPQHF
TRBJ1-1	TRBV6-5	CASSYDLTVNTEAFF
TRBJ2-1	TRBV6-5	CASSYSTAGGNNEQFF
TRBJ1-2	TRBV2	CASSEARRRVYGYTF
TRBJ2-7	TRBV5-1	CASSRDLNYEQYF
TRBJ2-1	TRBV5-1	CASSLDGGPPGNEQFF
TRBJ2-2	TRBV7-5	CARSPLSGTAIGELFF
TRBJ1-5	TRBV10-3	CAISEGQGFQPQHF
TRBJ1-5	TRBV5-1	CASSSNSNQPQHF
TRBJ1-4	TRBV7-2	CASSIPGGSEKLFF
TRBJ2-7	TRBV5-4	CASSLQGQGTYEQYF
TRBJ2-7	TRBV20-1	CSASRQGRSYEQYF
TRBJ1-6	TRBV3-1/TRBV3-2	CASSQDWQGNSPLHF
TRBJ2-7	TRBV9	CASSDGDSLLEEQYF
TRBJ2-5	TRBV5-5	CASSFVEETQYF
TRBJ2-7	TRBV6-6	CASSIGVSRQYF